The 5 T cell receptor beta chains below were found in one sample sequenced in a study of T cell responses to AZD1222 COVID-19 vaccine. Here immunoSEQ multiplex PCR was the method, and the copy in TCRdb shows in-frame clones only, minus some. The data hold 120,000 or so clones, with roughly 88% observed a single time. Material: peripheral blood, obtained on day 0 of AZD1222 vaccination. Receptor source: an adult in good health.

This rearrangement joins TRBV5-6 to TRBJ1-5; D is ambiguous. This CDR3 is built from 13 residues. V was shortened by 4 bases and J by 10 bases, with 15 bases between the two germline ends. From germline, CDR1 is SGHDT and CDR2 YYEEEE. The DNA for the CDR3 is TGTGCCAGCAGCAGCTCCGCGGGGTTACCCCAGCATTTT. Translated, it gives CASSSSAGLPQHF.

The DNA of the CDR3 is TGTGCCAGCTCACCGCTACCCACCGGGACAGAGAACACTGAAGCTTTCTTT. Protein sequence: CASSPLPTGTENTEAFF. The chain recombines TRBV18 with TRBJ1-1; TRBD1 matches 7 bases. CDR3 size: 17 residues. From germline, CDR1 is KGHSH and CDR2 LQKENI. J lost 1 base, V lost 3 bases, and 11 bases had no gene match.

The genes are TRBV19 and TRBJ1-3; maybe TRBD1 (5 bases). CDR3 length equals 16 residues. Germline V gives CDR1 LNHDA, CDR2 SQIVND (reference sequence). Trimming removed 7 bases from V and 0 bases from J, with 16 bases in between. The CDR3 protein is CASTDLRGSSGNTIYF. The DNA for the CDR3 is TGTGCCAGTACCGATCTCCGGGGGAGCTCTGGAAACACCATATATTTT.

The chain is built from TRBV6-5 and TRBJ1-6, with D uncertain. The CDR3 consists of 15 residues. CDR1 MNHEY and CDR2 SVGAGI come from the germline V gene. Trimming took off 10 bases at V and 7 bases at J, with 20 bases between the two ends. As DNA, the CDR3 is TGTGCCACAATGTCAAGGGCGCAGAGGAATTCACCCCTCCACTTT. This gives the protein CATMSRAQRNSPLHF.

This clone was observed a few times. The CDR3 protein is CASNLAGSLYF. The CDR3 DNA sequence: TGTGCCAGCAATCTAGCGGGAAGTCTGTATTTT. V is TRBV6-5 and J is TRBJ2-3; TRBD2 agrees at 9 bases. Germline loops: CDR1 MNHEY, CDR2 SVGAGI. The CDR3 has 11 residues. V shed 7 bases and J 14 bases; nucleotides not matched to a gene: 7.